Each of the 19 T cell receptor beta chains below was sequenced from the same sample in a study of T cell repertoires in cytomegalovirus infection. TCRdb re-called the reads with MiXCR, one entry per CDR3 protein. The sample has 400,000 or so distinct CDR3 sequences; 15% to 20% are singletons. Sequencing was performed on PBMCs. The receptor set was obtained from a human donor in good health (CMV status not recorded). Some clones in this sample may be carry-over from other donors' samples.

This clonotype was counted only a few times. The chain links TRBV18 to TRBJ1-5; 11 bases are shared with TRBD1. CDR3 length: 17 residues. The ends lost 6 bases at V and 1 base at J; junction bases unmatched: 8. Germline lookup yields CDR1 KGHSH and CDR2 LQKENI. CDR3 DNA: TGTGCCAGCTCGCCAACCGGGACAGGGGGAAGCAATCAGCCCCAGCATTTT. Translated: CASSPTGTGGSNQPQHF.

This clonotype was seen only a few times. J is TRBJ2-1 and V is TRBV20-1; weak D call: TRBD2 (6 bases). V lost 1 base, J lost 8 bases, and 15 bases lay in between. CDR1 is DFQATT, CDR2 SNEGSKA, per germline (reference sequence). The CDR3 consists of 14 residues. CDR3 region: CSARGDSMPHEQFF. CDR3 in DNA: TGCAGTGCTAGAGGGGACTCGATGCCTCATGAGCAGTTCTTC.

The chain employs TRBV6-1 and TRBJ1-1; D call uncertain. The CDR3 is made up of 13 amino acids. CDR1 and CDR2 from the germline V gene are MNHNS and SASEGT. The V end was cut by 1 base, the J end by 11 bases, with 14 bases between. CDR3 loop: CASSEVWADWAFF. In DNA form, the CDR3 reads TGTGCCAGCAGTGAAGTATGGGCCGACTGGGCTTTCTTT.

V usage is TRBV10-2 and J usage is TRBJ2-1; perhaps TRBD1 as D (6 bases). The CDR3 extends over 12 amino acids. Germline CDR1 and CDR2: WSHSY and SAAADI. V was shortened by 11 bases and J by 9 bases, with 17 bases between the two germline ends. The CDR3 nucleotides read TGCGCCTCCGACCCAGGGGATAGTGAGCAGTTCTTC. This translates into CASDPGDSEQFF.

This clonotype was counted between two and nine times. This rearrangement joins TRBV20-1 to TRBJ2-5, with TRBD2 identical over 8 bases. Germline CDR1 DFQATT, CDR2 SNEGSKA (reference sequence). J lost 6 bases, V lost 6 bases, and 6 bases had no gene match. The CDR3 runs 12 residues. CDR3 bases: TGCAGTGCCGGGGGGGGGGCAAAGACCCAGTACTTC. Its translation: CSAGGGAKTQYF.

This clonotype was recorded at least ten times. The CDR3 region has the DNA TGTGCCAGCAGCTTAGCCGGGACTAGCGGGACAACAGATACGCAGTATTTT. Protein product: CASSLAGTSGTTDTQYF. The J gene is TRBJ2-3, the V gene TRBV7-2, with 13 bases identical to TRBD2. Germline V gene data show CDR1 as SGHTA and CDR2 as FQGNSA. The CDR3 covers 17 residues. The junction had 3 bases not matched to a gene; V was cut back by 0 bases and J by 3 bases.

This clonotype has more than one count but fewer than ten. The chain combines TRBV2 with TRBJ2-7, with 9 bases fitting TRBD1. Germline trimming cut 11 bases from V and 3 bases from J; bases unmatched to any gene: 5. The germline V gene encodes CDR1 SNHLY and CDR2 FYNNEI. The CDR3 is 12 amino acids. The CDR3 DNA sequence: TGTGCCGGCCGGGACAGGGACTACGAGCAGTACTTC. Its protein is CAGRDRDYEQYF.

This clonotype was found many times. The CDR3: CASSLAYRGVNYGYTF. CDR3 nucleotide sequence: TGTGCCAGCAGCTTAGCGTATCGGGGAGTTAACTATGGCTACACCTTC. The V call is TRBV7-2, the J call TRBJ1-2; D ambiguous. Trimming stripped 0 bases from V and 1 base from J, with 12 bases between. The CDR3 has 16 residues. Germline V gene lookup returns CDR1 SGHTA and CDR2 FQGNSA.

This clonotype has a handful of counts. V gene TRBV18 combines with J gene TRBJ1-1; the D gene is possibly TRBD1 (5 bases). Germline V lookup: CDR1 KGHSH, CDR2 LQKENI. The CDR3 is made up of 16 amino acids. Trimming stripped 0 bases from V and 1 base from J, with 12 bases between. CDR3 sequence (DNA): TGTGCCAGCTCACCACCCCGCAGGACACGGAACACTGAAGCTTTCTTT. Its translation: CASSPPRRTRNTEAFF.

This rearrangement joins TRBV12-3 or TRBV12-4 to TRBJ2-6; D unclear. V lost 6 bases and J lost 4, with 19 bases in between. The CDR3 has 17 residues. CDR3 residues: CASSSPLSRFGANVLTF. Written as DNA, the CDR3 is TGTGCCAGCAGCTCCCCCCTTTCCCGGTTCGGGGCCAACGTCCTGACTTTC.

J is TRBJ2-1 and V is TRBV20-1, with 13 bases lining up with TRBD2. Trimming removed 5 bases from V and 8 bases from J; junction bases left unmatched: 3. CDR3 length: 13 amino acids. The germline V gene encodes CDR1 DFQATT and CDR2 SNEGSKA (reference sequence). The CDR3 DNA reads as TGCAGTGCTCGGACTAGCGGGAGCCATGAGCAGTTCTTC. Protein product: CSARTSGSHEQFF.

This clonotype was observed many times. This sequence joins TRBV6-5 and TRBJ1-5; tentatively, D is TRBD1 (5 bases). The CDR3 contains 15 residues. Germline V gene lookup returns CDR1 MNHEY and CDR2 SVGAGI. V was pared by 4 bases and J by 1 base, with 11 bases between. The CDR3 DNA reads as TGTGCCAGCAGTTGGACCCGGGACAGCAATCAGCCCCAGCATTTT. Translation gives CASSWTRDSNQPQHF.

This clonotype was seen ten or more times. The chain couples TRBV12-3 or TRBV12-4 to TRBJ1-2; possibly TRBD1 for D (5 bases). This CDR3 is built from 15 residues. Trimming took off 3 bases at V and 1 base at J, with 12 bases between the two ends. In DNA form, the CDR3 reads TGTGCCAGCAGTTTGCCGACAGCGCTTAACTATGGCTACACCTTC. Its protein is CASSLPTALNYGYTF.

This clonotype has more than one count but fewer than ten. The chain uses TRBV24-1 and TRBJ2-1; possible D gene TRBD1, 5 bases. The CDR3 runs to 13 residues. V was trimmed by 2 bases and J by 9 bases, leaving 10 bases between them. The germline V gene has CDR1 KGHDR and CDR2 SFDVKD. The CDR3 loop is CATSDSGSGEQFF. The CDR3 DNA follows: TGTGCCACCAGTGATTCAGGGTCCGGTGAGCAGTTCTTC.

The rearrangement joins TRBV6-2 or TRBV6-3 to TRBJ2-3; no reliable D call. The CDR3 is 12 amino acids. V was trimmed by 2 bases and J by 6 bases, leaving 6 bases between them. The germline gives CDR1 MNHEY, CDR2 SVGEGT. Written as DNA, the CDR3 is TGTGCCAGCAGTTACCGACGGGATACGCAGTATTTT. It encodes CASSYRRDTQYF.

The chain couples TRBV20-1 to TRBJ2-7; D is perhaps TRBD2 (7 bases). In germline, CDR1 is DFQATT, CDR2 SNEGSKA (reference sequence). The CDR3 spans 15 residues. The germline V and J ends were trimmed by 0 bases and 7 bases, with 19 bases remaining between them. The CDR3 here is CSARDWAGASDEQYF. CDR3 in DNA: TGCAGTGCTAGAGATTGGGCGGGGGCGAGTGATGAGCAGTACTTC.

This sequence joins TRBV7-2 and TRBJ2-1; a weak D match, TRBD2 (6 bases). V was trimmed by 3 bases and J by 10 bases, leaving 19 bases between them. CDR3 size: 15 residues. CDR1 and CDR2 (germline): SGHTA, FQGNSA. The CDR3 reads CASSFWDSTTNEQFF. Written as DNA, the CDR3 is TGTGCCAGCAGCTTTTGGGACTCTACAACCAACGAGCAGTTCTTC.

This clonotype has at least ten counts. The J gene is TRBJ1-1, the V gene TRBV6-2 or TRBV6-3, with D uncertain. Trimming pared 4 bases from V and 0 bases from J, leaving 3 bases between. Germline lookup yields CDR1 MNHEY and CDR2 SVGEGT. This CDR3 contains 12 residues. CDR3 loop: CASSSMNTEAFF. The CDR3 DNA is TGTGCCAGCAGTTCCATGAACACTGAAGCTTTCTTT.

At least ten counts were recorded for this clonotype. The chain links TRBV6-1 to TRBJ1-3, with D possibly matching TRBD1 (6 bases). This CDR3 has 16 residues. Germline CDR1 and CDR2: MNHNS and SASEGT. V lost 10 bases to trimming and J lost 2 bases, with 21 bases between them. The CDR3 region is CATRPPTGRPGNTIYF. The CDR3 DNA follows: TGTGCCACCCGGCCCCCGACAGGAAGGCCTGGAAACACCATATATTTT.